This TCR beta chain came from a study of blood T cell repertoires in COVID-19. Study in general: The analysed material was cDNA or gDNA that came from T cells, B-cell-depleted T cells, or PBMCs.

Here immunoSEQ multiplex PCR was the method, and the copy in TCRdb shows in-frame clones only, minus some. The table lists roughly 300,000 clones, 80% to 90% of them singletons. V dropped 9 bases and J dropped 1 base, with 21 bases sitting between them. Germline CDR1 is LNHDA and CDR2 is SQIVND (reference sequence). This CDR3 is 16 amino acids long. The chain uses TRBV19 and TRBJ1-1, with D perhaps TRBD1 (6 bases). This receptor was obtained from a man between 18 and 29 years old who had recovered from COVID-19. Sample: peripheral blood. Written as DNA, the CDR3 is TGTGCCAGCAGAGGGGGGAGGGGAAGCGGGAACACTGAAGCTTTCTTT. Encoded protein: CASRGGRGSGNTEAFF.